The rows below give T cell receptor beta chains drawn from one sample of a study of T cells in Graves' hyperthyroidism and ophthalmopathy. TCRdb called the multiplex PCR reads again in MiXCR, with one record for every CDR3 protein. The sample includes 500,000 to 600,000 distinct CDR3 sequences, just over 45% of them seen just once. The specimen was peripheral blood or thyroid tissue (not recorded which). The receptors stem from an adult woman with Graves' disease, either hyperthyroidism or ophthalmopathy (not recorded which). Each CDR3 is given without its conserved first and last residue. The order of the fields is J gene, V gene, CDR3 protein.

>TRBJ1-2|TRBV7-9
ASGSIGLGYT
>TRBJ2-7|TRBV11-1
ASSPAGLAPEQY
>TRBJ1-2|TRBV14
ASSPGKGVNYGYT
>TRBJ2-2|TRBV2
ASSDTQPNTGELF
>TRBJ1-1|TRBV30
AWSDGYRAF
>TRBJ2-7|TRBV12-3/TRBV12-4
ASSTGTSGLYEQY
>TRBJ2-5|TRBV4-1
ASSPETSGRAETQY
>TRBJ1-2|TRBV5-1
ASSLYYGQTDGYT
>TRBJ2-6|TRBV7-6
ASSFASTGFGANVLT
>TRBJ2-5|TRBV9
ASSVGTALKETQY
>TRBJ1-4|TRBV10-3
AISDVGGGEKLF
>TRBJ2-2|TRBV7-2
ASSPWTSAGELF
>TRBJ1-2|TRBV25-1
ASSYPNYGYT
>TRBJ2-7|TRBV7-9
ASSPPGLAYEQY
>TRBJ2-5|TRBV25-1
ASSESLGIGETQY
>TRBJ1-6|TRBV5-1
ASSGPTGVPLH
>TRBJ1-5|TRBV6-8
ASRIPGIEGTQPQH
>TRBJ2-5|TRBV15
ATSRGAGRQETQY
>TRBJ2-2|TRBV15
ATSSMGGRELF
>TRBJ1-1|TRBV29-1
SSPGTVNTEAF
>TRBJ1-3|TRBV5-1
ASSYIPGQDGNTIY
>TRBJ1-5|TRBV24-1
ATSDRGQGRNQPQH
>TRBJ2-7|TRBV11-2
ASSLDGDWYEQY
>TRBJ2-5|TRBV28
ASSSAGTSGSETQY
>TRBJ1-1|TRBV20-1
SATSPGTWDAF
>TRBJ2-5|TRBV6-1
ASSYSGTGSGETQY
>TRBJ1-4|TRBV20-1
SARQGPEKLF
>TRBJ2-6|TRBV10-1
ASSASLKITGDGVSGANVLT
>TRBJ2-7|TRBV7-3
ASSLMPTSDQQY
>TRBJ1-4|TRBV11-3
ASSLRPLWGEKLF
>TRBJ1-5|TRBV12-3/TRBV12-4
ASSLRGGRGSNQPQH
>TRBJ2-7|TRBV5-1
ASSPAVDRVSSEQY
>TRBJ1-5|TRBV3-1
ASSWQGNQPQH
>TRBJ1-5|TRBV6-4
ASSVRNGRNQPQH
>TRBJ1-1|TRBV6-1
ANSEYLGNTEAF
>TRBJ1-5|TRBV10-3
AVNEGGSNQPQH
>TRBJ1-2|TRBV20-1
SAIDHRGSYGYT
>TRBJ1-3|TRBV19
ASTPGWFSGNTIY
>TRBJ1-2|TRBV18
ASSPTDLYGYT
>TRBJ2-5|TRBV24-1
ATSDKGLAGQETQY
>TRBJ1-2|TRBV5-1
ASSSGSSYGYT